These 23 T cell receptor beta chains originate from one sample sequenced in a study of T cells expressing NK-cell markers. TCRdb reprocessed the 5' RACE reads; each CDR3 protein has one entry and no DNA is given. This sample contains roughly 450,000 distinct CDR3 sequences. The sample consisted of blood T cells: a sorted CD56 or NKG2C T cell subset, CD4+ or CD8+ T cells, or bulk PBMC T cells (not recorded which). These receptors were taken from a woman aged 45-60 years in good health.

The chain is built from TRBV15 and TRBJ2-5; TCRdb returns TRBD1, unconfirmable since there is no DNA. Germline CDR1 is LNHNV and CDR2 is YYDKDF (reference sequence). The CDR3 totals 14 residues. The CDR3: CATSRGTEGETQYF.

The chain employs TRBV19 and TRBJ2-1; TCRdb's D call of TRBD2 is untestable without DNA. From germline, CDR1 is LNHDA and CDR2 SQIVND (reference sequence). The CDR3 extends over 13 amino acids. CDR3 protein: CASSTRTSGRQFF.

V usage is TRBV15 and J usage is TRBJ2-1; TCRdb selects TRBD2, and the lack of DNA leaves this call unchecked. CDR1 is LNHNV and CDR2 is YYDKDF in the germline V gene (reference sequence). CDR3 length: 16 residues. CDR3 in amino acids: CATSTASGRFSNEQFF.

The chain is built from TRBV10-2 and TRBJ1-6; TCRdb lists TRBD1, though no DNA is available to test this call. Germline V lookup: CDR1 WSHSY, CDR2 SAAADI. The CDR3 consists of 13 residues. The CDR3 loop reads CASSDRGDSPLHF.

CDR3 region: CASSGGLAGVSSYNEQFF. V usage is TRBV10-2 and J usage is TRBJ2-1; the D call of TRBD2 rests on TCRdb alone, since no DNA is present to check it. Germline V gene data show CDR1 as WSHSY and CDR2 as SAAADI. CDR3 length equals 18 residues.

The chain links TRBV24-1 to TRBJ2-3; TCRdb calls TRBD2, which cannot be checked without DNA. The germline CDR1 and CDR2 sequences are KGHDR and SFDVKD. The CDR3 runs 15 residues. The CDR3 sequence: CATSDLRAGTDTQYF.

The rearrangement links TRBV5-1 to TRBJ2-7; TCRdb selects TRBD1, and the lack of DNA leaves this call unchecked. The germline V gene encodes CDR1 SGHRS and CDR2 YFSETQ. The CDR3 sequence is 15 residues long. This CDR3 is CASSTPGQGKGEQYF.

The J gene is TRBJ1-2, the V gene TRBV7-2. The CDR3 runs to 12 residues. Germline V CDR1 and CDR2: SGHTA, FQGNSA. This CDR3 reads CASSLLRVGYTF.

This chain's CDR3 is CSTGGGIAGFRETQYF. The chain carries TRBV20-1 and TRBJ2-5; the TCRdb D gene call, TRBD2, has no DNA to confirm it. CDR3 size: 16 residues. CDR1 DFQATT and CDR2 SNEGSKA come from the germline V gene (reference sequence).

The chain joins TRBV15 to TRBJ2-3; without DNA, the TCRdb call of TRBD2 cannot be checked. The CDR3 contains 18 residues. Germline V lookup: CDR1 LNHNV, CDR2 YYDKDF (reference sequence). The CDR3 loop reads CATSRDHIVTSGTDTQYF. Variable domain in full (rest from reference TRBV15 and TRBJ2-3): DAMVIQNPRYQVTQFGKPVTLSCSQTLNHNVMYWYQQKSSQAPKLLFHYYDKDFNNEADTPDNFQSRRPNTSFCFLDIRSPGLGDTAMYLCATSRDHIVTSGTDTQYFGPGTRLTVL.

The rearrangement uses TRBV12-3 or TRBV12-4 and TRBJ2-7; TCRdb's assignment of TRBD1 cannot be checked, as there is no DNA. CDR3 length equals 14 residues. The chain's CDR3 is CASSRQGLSYEQYF.

CDR3 residues: CASSYTTGGGSPLHF. The chain recombines TRBV7-9 with TRBJ1-6; TCRdb lists TRBD1, though no DNA is available to test this call. Germline CDR1 SEHNR, CDR2 FQNEAQ (reference sequence). The CDR3 has 15 amino acids.

This sequence joins TRBV20-1 and TRBJ2-4; TCRdb outputs TRBD2, but without DNA this stays unchecked. Germline V lookup: CDR1 DFQATT, CDR2 SNEGSKA (reference sequence). The CDR3 spans 17 residues. The CDR3 is CSGLGGSSGLAKNIQYF.

This chain links TRBV9 with TRBJ2-4; TCRdb's D call, TRBD1, is unchecked because there is no DNA. The CDR3 totals 15 residues. CDR1 is SGDLS and CDR2 is YYNGEE in the germline V gene. CDR3 in amino acids: CASSLTGVSKNIQYF.

V is TRBV12-3 or TRBV12-4 and J is TRBJ1-4; the TRBD1 assignment by TCRdb is unverifiable without DNA. CDR3 length: 14 residues. CDR3 sequence: CASSRTGGDGKLFF.

This chain joins TRBV7-2 and TRBJ2-2. CDR1 and CDR2 (germline): SGHTA, FQGNSA. The CDR3 covers 15 residues. This chain's CDR3 is CASSLTWVGTGELFF.

The chain couples TRBV4-1 to TRBJ2-1; the TCRdb call, TRBD2, lacks DNA for checking. The CDR3 is made up of 17 amino acids. Germline loops: CDR1 MGHRA, CDR2 YSYEKL. This CDR3 is CASSQQPRGGEFHEQFF.

The chain uses TRBV5-1 and TRBJ1-1; the TRBD1 assignment by TCRdb is unverifiable without DNA. The CDR3 has 13 amino acids. From germline, CDR1 is SGHRS and CDR2 YFSETQ. The CDR3 sequence is CASSASGQIEAFF.

This sequence joins TRBV6-5 and TRBJ2-1; absent DNA, TCRdb's TRBD1 call cannot be checked. Germline-derived CDR1 and CDR2 are MNHEY and SVGAGI. The CDR3 is made up of 14 amino acids. CDR3 loop: CASGPGQGYNEQFF.

The rearrangement joins TRBV15 to TRBJ1-3; without DNA, the TCRdb call of TRBD1 cannot be checked. There are 15 residues in the CDR3. CDR1 and CDR2 (germline): LNHNV, YYDKDF (reference sequence). The CDR3 sequence: CATSRGGQQGNTIYF. Full variable domain (missing parts from reference TRBV15 and TRBJ1-3): DAMVIQNPRYQVTQFGKPVTLSCSQTLNHNVMYWYQQKSSQAPKLLFHYYDKDFNNEADTPDNFQSRRPNTSFCFLDIRSPGLGDTAMYLCATSRGGQQGNTIYFGEGSWLTVV.

The V gene is TRBV20-1, the J gene TRBJ2-1; TCRdb's assignment of TRBD2 cannot be checked, as there is no DNA. Germline CDR1 is DFQATT and CDR2 is SNEGSKA (reference sequence). This CDR3 is built from 16 residues. The CDR3 loop is CSASGAGGPNRDEQFF.

The chain uses TRBV7-2 and TRBJ2-7. Per the germline V gene, CDR1 is SGHTA and CDR2 is FQGNSA. CDR3 length: 15 residues. CDR3 loop: CASSLGQDSPYEQYF.

The J gene is TRBJ1-6, the V gene TRBV12-3 or TRBV12-4; TCRdb outputs TRBD1, but without DNA this stays unchecked. The CDR3 spans 13 residues. The chain's CDR3 is CATKDRHNSPLHF.